Below are 20 T cell receptor beta chains sequenced from a single sample in a study of T cells in Graves' hyperthyroidism and ophthalmopathy. Amplification of TCR beta CDR3 regions was performed using RNA transcripts as template. An initial round of RT-PCR targeting the TCR CDR3 relied on the HTBI primer set. TCRdb reprocessed the multiplex PCR reads with MiXCR, giving one entry per CDR3 protein. There are about 560,000 distinct CDR3 sequences in the sample; under 60% occur only once, and just under 8.5% lies in the top ten. The sequenced sample consisted of peripheral blood or thyroid tissue (not recorded which). The source of these receptors is a woman between 18 and 29 years old with Graves' hyperthyroidism.

A note on this clonotype: In this CDR3 the conserved last residue, phenylalanine or tryptophan, is missing, so a read error is likely. No DNA is shown, since the ends of the CDR3 on it are uncertain; the CDR3 is the one TCRdb lists. The chain carries TRBV20-1 and TRBJ1-6. Germline assignment: CDR1 DFQATT and CDR2 SNEGSKA (reference sequence). From its first to its last residue, the CDR3 has 8 amino acids. CDR3 protein: CSARGETS.

There are many counts of this clonotype. CDR3 sequence reads: CASSELLGGSGELFF. DNA of the CDR3: TGTGCCAGCAGTGAGCTACTCGGTGGGTCCGGGGAGCTGTTTTTT. The chain has TRBV2 and TRBJ2-2; D is unresolved. The CDR3 contains 15 residues. Germline CDR1 is SNHLY and CDR2 is FYNNEI. The V end lost 3 bases, the J end lost 6 bases, and 14 bases lay between the germline ends.

This clonotype turned up a few times. This rearrangement joins TRBV7-6 to TRBJ2-7; possibly TRBD2 for D (6 bases). The germline gives CDR1 SGHVS, CDR2 FNYEAQ. V was shortened by 4 bases and J by 0 bases, with 16 bases between the two germline ends. CDR3 length: 16 residues. CDR3 protein: CASSSPFRTNSYEQYF. For the CDR3, the DNA is TGTGCCAGCAGCTCCCCATTTCGGACTAACTCCTACGAGCAGTACTTC. Together with reference TRBV7-6 and TRBJ2-7, the CDR3 gives the full variable domain: GAGVSQSPRYKVTKRGQDVALRCDPISGHVSLYWYRQALGQGPEFLTYFNYEAQQDKSGLPNDRFSAERPEGSISTLTIQRTEQRDSAMYRCASSSPFRTNSYEQYFGPGTRLTVT.

This clonotype has more than one count but fewer than ten. J is TRBJ1-2 and V is TRBV7-9, with D hard to call. The length of the CDR3 is 14 residues. The V and J ends lost 1 base and 4 bases respectively, with 10 bases between them. In germline, CDR1 is SEHNR, CDR2 FQNEAQ (reference sequence). The CDR3 reads CASSLEGQVYGYTF. The CDR3 region has the DNA TGTGCCAGCAGCTTAGAAGGTCAGGTCTATGGCTACACCTTC. The whole variable domain, remainder taken from reference TRBV7-9 and TRBJ1-2, is DTGVSQNPRHKITKRGQNVTFRCDPISEHNRLYWYRQTLGQGPEFLTYFQNEAQLEKSRLLSDRFSAERPKGSFSTLEIQRTEQGDSAMYLCASSLEGQVYGYTFGSGTRLTVV.

As to this clonotype: Its ends do not fully match the called genes, so a read error is possible. This chain connects TRBV7-8 to TRBJ2-6; D unclear. The CDR3 is 15 residues long. The germline V gene has CDR1 SGHVS and CDR2 FQNEAQ. The CDR3 region is CASSQEPSGANVLTF. The CDR3 nucleotides read TGCGCCAGCAGCCAAGAGCCCTCAGGGGCCAACGTCCTGACTTTC.

Remarks on this clonotype: Germline and junction disagree at one end, which may indicate a read error. V and J are TRBV2 and TRBJ2-7; weak D call: TRBD2 (6 bases). CDR3 length: 16 amino acids. CDR1 and CDR2 from the germline V gene are SNHLY and FYNNEI. The CDR3, as DNA: TGCGCCAACAGCCAAGCTCACGGGAGCACGCCCTACGAGCAGTACTTC. It is translated as CANSQAHGSTPYEQYF.

This clonotype was picked up a small number of times. The chain employs TRBV7-9 and TRBJ2-7; 7 bases fit TRBD1. Losses at the gene ends were 5 bases for V and 6 bases for J; bases not matched to a gene: 10. Germline values: CDR1 SEHNR, CDR2 FQNEAQ (reference sequence). The CDR3 has 14 residues. The CDR3 region has the DNA TGTGCCAGCAGCAGGGGGCTACCTCGGGGCGAGCAGTACTTC. This gives the protein CASSRGLPRGEQYF.

This clonotype was recorded only once. This rearrangement joins TRBV10-3 to TRBJ1-4; possible D gene TRBD1, 6 bases. CDR1 ENHRY and CDR2 SYGVKD come from the germline V gene. CDR3 length equals 13 residues. The germline V and J ends were trimmed by 10 bases and 7 bases, with 16 bases remaining between them. CDR3 DNA sequence: TGTGCCACCACAGGGAGTCGGGGTGAAAAACTGTTTTTT. As protein: CATTGSRGEKLFF.

The chain is built from TRBV20-1 and TRBJ2-5; possibly TRBD1 for D (7 bases). Germline V lookup: CDR1 DFQATT, CDR2 SNEGSKA (reference sequence). The V end was cut by 3 bases, the J end by 9 bases, with 29 bases between. There are 17 residues in the CDR3. This chain's CDR3 is CSASRRGTDRRNQPQYF. CDR3 coding DNA: TGCAGTGCTAGTCGACGGGGGACGGACAGGAGAAATCAGCCCCAGTACTTC.

The chain couples TRBV6-2 or TRBV6-3 to TRBJ1-5; D is unresolved. Germline V gene data show CDR1 as MNHEY and CDR2 as SVGEGT. V was clipped by 0 bases and J by 4 bases, with 10 bases between them. The CDR3 consists of 15 residues. This CDR3 is CASSYSPATNQPQHF. CDR3 coding DNA: TGTGCCAGCAGTTACTCGCCGGCGACGAATCAGCCCCAGCATTTT.

This clonotype was counted only a few times. The chain links TRBV25-1 to TRBJ1-5; D is ambiguous. V was cut by 6 bases and J by 7 bases, with 13 bases left in between. The CDR3 runs 13 residues. Germline CDR1 and CDR2: MGHDK and SYGVNS. CDR3 protein: CASSGSPGQPQHF. In DNA form, the CDR3 reads TGTGCCAGCAGCGGCTCCCCGGGGCAGCCCCAGCATTTT.

This clonotype was seen ten or more times. The gene calls are TRBV24-1 and TRBJ1-5; 8 bases agree with TRBD1. J was trimmed by 5 bases and V by 4 bases; bases with no gene match: 3. The CDR3 spans 14 residues. Germline V gene lookup returns CDR1 KGHDR and CDR2 SFDVKD. The CDR3 DNA sequence: TGTGCCACCAGTGACCGGACAGGGCATCAGCCCCAGCATTTT. Protein product: CATSDRTGHQPQHF.

As to this clonotype: At one end the junction does not follow the germline gene, possibly because of a read error. V gene TRBV7-2 combines with J gene TRBJ1-3; D gene unclear. Germline values: CDR1 SGHTA, CDR2 FQGNSA. The CDR3 has 15 amino acids. The CDR3 nucleotides are TGCGCCAGCAGCTCAGAGGACCGCTCTGGAAACACCATATATTTT. Encoded protein: CASSSEDRSGNTIYF.

The CDR3 loop reads CASSFSGESDQETQYF. CDR3 in DNA: TGTGCCAGCAGTTTCTCAGGGGAGTCGGACCAAGAGACCCAGTACTTC. The chain couples TRBV12-3 or TRBV12-4 to TRBJ2-5; tentatively, D is TRBD1 (6 bases). V lost 3 bases to trimming and J lost 0 bases, with 14 bases between them. This CDR3 is built from 16 residues.

This sequence joins TRBV7-8 and TRBJ1-2; TRBD1 aligns across 9 bases. The CDR3 sequence is 14 residues long. Germline loops: CDR1 SGHVS, CDR2 FQNEAQ. The trim removed 5 bases at V and 7 bases at J, leaving 8 bases unmatched. The CDR3, as DNA: TGTGCCAGCAGCCCGAGGTGGGACAGGGCTGGCTACACCTTC. It yields the protein CASSPRWDRAGYTF.

J is TRBJ2-2 and V is TRBV19; D remains unclear. V gave up 9 bases and J gave up 5 bases, with 7 bases separating them. The CDR3 is 11 amino acids. Germline values: CDR1 LNHDA, CDR2 SQIVND (reference sequence). The DNA of the CDR3 is TGTGCCAGCACCTATACCGGGGAGCTGTTTTTT. This sequence encodes CASTYTGELFF.

Turning to this clonotype: A junction boundary mismatches the germline segment, possibly from a read error. The chain couples TRBV24-1 to TRBJ1-5; D is unclear. The CDR3 is made up of 14 amino acids. CDR1 and CDR2 from the germline V gene are KGHDR and SFDVKD. Written as DNA, the CDR3 is TGTACCACCGGTGACCGACACATCAATCAGCCCCAGCATTTT. This codes for CTTGDRHINQPQHF.

V gene TRBV5-1 combines with J gene TRBJ2-5; 10 bases fit TRBD2. V gave up 0 bases and J gave up 4 bases; unmatched junction bases: 6. CDR3 length equals 16 residues. Per the germline V gene, CDR1 is SGHRS and CDR2 is YFSETQ. The CDR3 DNA is TGCGCCAGCAGCTTGGCTAGCGGGAGTATGGGAGAGACCCAGTACTTC. As protein: CASSLASGSMGETQYF.

V and J are TRBV29-1 and TRBJ1-5; TRBD1 agrees at 8 bases. The CDR3 loop spans 15 amino acids. The germline gives CDR1 SQVTM, CDR2 ANQGSEA. Trimming cost V 0 bases and J 2 bases; bases outside gene matches: 3. The CDR3 sequence is CSVEDGQGGNQPQHF. The CDR3 region has the DNA TGCAGCGTTGAAGATGGACAGGGCGGCAATCAGCCCCAGCATTTT.

This clonotype has a handful of counts. A much more abundant neighbour one base away suggests this may be a read error. V and J are TRBV10-3 and TRBJ1-5; maybe TRBD1 (5 bases). V gave up 4 bases and J gave up 5 bases, with 9 bases separating them. The CDR3 totals 13 residues. The V gene's germline CDR1 is ENHRY and CDR2 SYGVKD. CDR3 sequence: CAISVQGDQPQHF. CDR3 DNA sequence: TGTGCCATCAGTGTCCAGGGCGATCAGCCCCAGCATTTT.